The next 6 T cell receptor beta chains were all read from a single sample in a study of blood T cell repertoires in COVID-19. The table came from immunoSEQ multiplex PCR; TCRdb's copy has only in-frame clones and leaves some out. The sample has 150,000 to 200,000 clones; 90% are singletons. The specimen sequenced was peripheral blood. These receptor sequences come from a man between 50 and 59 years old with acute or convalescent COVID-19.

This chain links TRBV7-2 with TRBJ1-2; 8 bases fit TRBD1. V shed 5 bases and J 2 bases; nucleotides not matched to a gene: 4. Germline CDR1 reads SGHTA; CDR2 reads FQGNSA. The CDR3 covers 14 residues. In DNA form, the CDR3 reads TGTGCCAGCAGCCGTGGGACAGGCAACTATGGCTACACCTTC. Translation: CASSRGTGNYGYTF.

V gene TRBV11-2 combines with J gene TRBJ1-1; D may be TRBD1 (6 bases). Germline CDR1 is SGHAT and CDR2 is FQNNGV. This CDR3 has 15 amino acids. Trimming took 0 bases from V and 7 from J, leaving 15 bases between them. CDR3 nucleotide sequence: TGTGCCAGCAGCTTAGATCATGGGGGGGCGAGTGAAGCTTTCTTT. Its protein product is CASSLDHGGASEAFF. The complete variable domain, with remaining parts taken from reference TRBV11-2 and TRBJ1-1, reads EAGVAQSPRYKIIEKRQSVAFWCNPISGHATLYWYQQILGQGPKLLIQFQNNGVVDDSQLPKDRFSAERLKGVDSTLKIQPAKLEDSAVYLCASSLDHGGASEAFFGQGTRLTVV.

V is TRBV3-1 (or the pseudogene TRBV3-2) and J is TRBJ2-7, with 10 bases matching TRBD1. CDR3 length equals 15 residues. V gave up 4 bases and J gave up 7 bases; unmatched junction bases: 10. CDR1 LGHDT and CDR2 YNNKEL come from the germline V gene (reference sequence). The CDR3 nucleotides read TGTGCCAGCAGCCGTCTCTCGGGACAGGGGATAGAGCAGTACTTC. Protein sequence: CASSRLSGQGIEQYF.

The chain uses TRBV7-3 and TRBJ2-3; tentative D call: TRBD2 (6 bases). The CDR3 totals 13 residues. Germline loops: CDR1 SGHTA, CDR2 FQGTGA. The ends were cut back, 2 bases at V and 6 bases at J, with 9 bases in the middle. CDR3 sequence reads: CASSLSREDTQYF. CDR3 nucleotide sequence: TGTGCCAGCAGCTTATCCCGGGAGGATACGCAGTATTTT.

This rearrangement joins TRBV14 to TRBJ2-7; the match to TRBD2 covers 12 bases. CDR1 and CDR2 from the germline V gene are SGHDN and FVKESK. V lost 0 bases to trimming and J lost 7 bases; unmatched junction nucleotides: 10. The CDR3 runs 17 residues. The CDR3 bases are TGTGCCAGCAGCCAAGATGATCGACTAGCGGGAGCGCGGGAGCAGTACTTC. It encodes CASSQDDRLAGAREQYF. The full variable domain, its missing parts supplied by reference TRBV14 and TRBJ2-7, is EAGVTQFPSHSVIEKGQTVTLRCDPISGHDNLYWYRRVMGKEIKFLLHFVKESKQDESGMPNNRFLAERTGGTYSTLKVQPAELEDSGVYFCASSQDDRLAGAREQYFGPGTRLTVT.

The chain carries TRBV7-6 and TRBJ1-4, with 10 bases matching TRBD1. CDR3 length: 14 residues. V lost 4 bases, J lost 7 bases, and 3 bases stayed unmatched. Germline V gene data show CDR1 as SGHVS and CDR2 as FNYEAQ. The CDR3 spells CASSSGQGGEKLFF. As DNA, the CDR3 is TGTGCCAGCAGCTCTGGACAGGGGGGTGAAAAACTGTTTTTT.